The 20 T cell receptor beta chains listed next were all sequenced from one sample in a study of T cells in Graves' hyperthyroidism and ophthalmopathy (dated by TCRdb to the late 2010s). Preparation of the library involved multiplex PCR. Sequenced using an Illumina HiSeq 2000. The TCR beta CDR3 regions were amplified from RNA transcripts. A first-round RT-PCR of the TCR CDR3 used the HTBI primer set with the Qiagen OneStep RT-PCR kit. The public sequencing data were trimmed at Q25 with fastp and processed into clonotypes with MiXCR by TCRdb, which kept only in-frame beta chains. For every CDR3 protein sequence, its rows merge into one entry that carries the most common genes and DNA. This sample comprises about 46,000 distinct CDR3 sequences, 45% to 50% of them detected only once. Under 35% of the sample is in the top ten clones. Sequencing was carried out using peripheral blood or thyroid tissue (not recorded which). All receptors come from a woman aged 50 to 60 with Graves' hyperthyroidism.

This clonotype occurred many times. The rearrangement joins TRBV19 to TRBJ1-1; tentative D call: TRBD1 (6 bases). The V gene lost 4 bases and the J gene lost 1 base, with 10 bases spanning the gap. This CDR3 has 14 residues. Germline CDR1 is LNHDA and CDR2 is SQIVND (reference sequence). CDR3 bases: TGTGCCAGTAGTACAGGACAGAGGAACACTGAAGCTTTCTTT. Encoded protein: CASSTGQRNTEAFF.

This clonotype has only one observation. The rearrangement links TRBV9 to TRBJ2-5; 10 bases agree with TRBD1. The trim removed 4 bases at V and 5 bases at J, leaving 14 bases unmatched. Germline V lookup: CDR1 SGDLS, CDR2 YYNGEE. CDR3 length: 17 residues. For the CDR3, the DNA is TGTGCCAGCAGCTATATCCACGGACAGGGGGGACGGGAGACCCAGTACTTC. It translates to CASSYIHGQGGRETQYF.

The CDR3 sequence: CASSYSGLAGVNTGELFF. The DNA of the CDR3 is TGTGCCAGCAGTTACTCAGGACTAGCGGGAGTCAACACCGGGGAGCTGTTTTTT. V gene TRBV6-5 combines with J gene TRBJ2-2, with TRBD2 identical over 13 bases. V was clipped by 0 bases and J by 2 bases; unmatched bases: 3. The CDR3 consists of 18 residues. In germline, CDR1 is MNHEY, CDR2 SVGAGI.

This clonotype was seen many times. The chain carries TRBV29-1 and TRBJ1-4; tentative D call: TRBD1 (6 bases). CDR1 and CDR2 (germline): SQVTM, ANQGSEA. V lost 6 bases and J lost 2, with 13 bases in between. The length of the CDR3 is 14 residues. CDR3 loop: CSVGPGDTNEKLFF. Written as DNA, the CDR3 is TGCAGCGTCGGCCCAGGGGATACTAATGAAAAACTGTTTTTT.

The DNA for the CDR3 is TGCAGTGCTAGAGCAATCGGGCAGTTCTTC. Protein sequence: CSARAIGQFF. This chain links TRBV20-1 with TRBJ2-1, with D hard to call. V was clipped by 1 base and J by 12 bases, with 7 bases between them. The CDR3 spans 10 residues. Per the germline V gene, CDR1 is DFQATT and CDR2 is SNEGSKA (reference sequence).

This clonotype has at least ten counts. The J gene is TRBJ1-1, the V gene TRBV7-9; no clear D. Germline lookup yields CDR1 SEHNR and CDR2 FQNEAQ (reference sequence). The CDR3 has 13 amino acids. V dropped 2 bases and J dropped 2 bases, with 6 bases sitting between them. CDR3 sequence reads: CASSLMTNTEAFF. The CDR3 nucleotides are TGTGCCAGCAGCTTAATGACAAACACTGAAGCTTTCTTT.

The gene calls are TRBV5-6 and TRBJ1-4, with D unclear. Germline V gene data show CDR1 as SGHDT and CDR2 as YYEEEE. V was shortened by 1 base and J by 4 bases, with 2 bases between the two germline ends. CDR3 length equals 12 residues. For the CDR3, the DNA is TGTGCCAGCAGCTTGTTTAATGAAAAACTGTTTTTT. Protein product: CASSLFNEKLFF.

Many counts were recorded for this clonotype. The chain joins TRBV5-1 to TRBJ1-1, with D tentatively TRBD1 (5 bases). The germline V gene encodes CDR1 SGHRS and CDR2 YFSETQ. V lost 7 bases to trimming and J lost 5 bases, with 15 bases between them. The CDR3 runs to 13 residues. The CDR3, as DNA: TGCGCCAGCGCGACTCGGGGGGGTACTGAAGCTTTCTTT. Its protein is CASATRGGTEAFF.

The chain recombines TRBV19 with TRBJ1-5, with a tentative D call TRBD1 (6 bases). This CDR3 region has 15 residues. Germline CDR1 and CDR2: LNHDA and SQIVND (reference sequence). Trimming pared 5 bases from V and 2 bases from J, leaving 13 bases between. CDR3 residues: CASSARRGRNQPQHF. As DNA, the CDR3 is TGTGCCAGTAGTGCCCGGCGGGGGCGCAATCAGCCCCAGCATTTT.

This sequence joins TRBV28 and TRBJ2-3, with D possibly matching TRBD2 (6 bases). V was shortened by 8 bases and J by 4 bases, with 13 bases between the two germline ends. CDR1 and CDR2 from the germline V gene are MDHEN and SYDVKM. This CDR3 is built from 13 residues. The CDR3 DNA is TGTGCCAGCGGCGGGATGAGAGCAGATACGCAGTATTTT. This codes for CASGGMRADTQYF. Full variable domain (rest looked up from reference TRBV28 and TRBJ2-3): DVKVTQSSRYLVKRTGEKVFLECVQDMDHENMFWYRQDPGLGLRLIYFSYDVKMKEKGDIPEGYSVSREKKERFSLILESASTNQTSMYLCASGGMRADTQYFGPGTRLTVL.

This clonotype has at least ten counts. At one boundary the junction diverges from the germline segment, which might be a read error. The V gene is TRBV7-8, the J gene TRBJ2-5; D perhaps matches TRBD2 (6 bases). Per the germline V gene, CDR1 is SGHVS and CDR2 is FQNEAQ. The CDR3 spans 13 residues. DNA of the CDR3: TGTGCCAGCGGCTTAGGGGAGGAAGAGACCCAGTACTTC. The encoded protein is CASGLGEEETQYF.

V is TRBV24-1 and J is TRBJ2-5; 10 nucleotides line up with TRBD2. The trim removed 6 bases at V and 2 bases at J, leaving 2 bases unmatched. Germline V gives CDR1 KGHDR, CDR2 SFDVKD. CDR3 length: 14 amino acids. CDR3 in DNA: TGTGCCACCAGTCAAGCGGGAGGGCAAGAGACCCAGTACTTC. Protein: CATSQAGGQETQYF.

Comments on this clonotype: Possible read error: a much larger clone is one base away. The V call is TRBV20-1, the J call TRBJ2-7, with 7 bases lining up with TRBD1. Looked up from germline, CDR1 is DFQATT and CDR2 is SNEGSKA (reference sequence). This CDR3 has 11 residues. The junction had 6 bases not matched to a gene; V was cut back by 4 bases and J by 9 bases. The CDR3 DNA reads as TGCAGTGCTATCGACAGGGACGGGCAGTACTTC. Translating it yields CSAIDRDGQYF.

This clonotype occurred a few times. The CDR3 loop is CASSGIEQFF. CDR3 in DNA: TGTGCCAGCAGCGGGATAGAGCAGTTCTTC. This chain connects TRBV7-9 to TRBJ2-1; D is unresolved. This CDR3 spans 10 amino acids. Between the trimmed V and J ends, which lost 5 bases and 10 bases, there was a span of 6 bases. CDR1 is SEHNR and CDR2 is FQNEAQ in the germline V gene (reference sequence).

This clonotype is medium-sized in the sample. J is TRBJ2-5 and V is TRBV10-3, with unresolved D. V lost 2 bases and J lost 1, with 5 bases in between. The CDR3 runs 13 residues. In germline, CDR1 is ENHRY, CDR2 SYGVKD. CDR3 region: CAISEAGQETQYF. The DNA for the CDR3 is TGTGCCATCAGTGAGGCAGGCCAAGAGACCCAGTACTTC.

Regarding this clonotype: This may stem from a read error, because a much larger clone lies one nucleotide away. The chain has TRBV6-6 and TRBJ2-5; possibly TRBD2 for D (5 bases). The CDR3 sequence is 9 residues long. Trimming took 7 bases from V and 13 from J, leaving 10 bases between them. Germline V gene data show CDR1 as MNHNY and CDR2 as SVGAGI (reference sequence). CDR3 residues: CASIKEGYF. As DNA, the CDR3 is TGTGCCAGCATCAAAGAGGGGTACTTC.

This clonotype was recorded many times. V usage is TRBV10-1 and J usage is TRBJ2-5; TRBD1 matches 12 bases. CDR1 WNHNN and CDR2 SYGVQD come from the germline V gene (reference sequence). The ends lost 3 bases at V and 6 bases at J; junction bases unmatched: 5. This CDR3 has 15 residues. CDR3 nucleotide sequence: TGCGCCAGCAGTGATGGGACAGGGGGCGCGCAGACCCAGTACTTC. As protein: CASSDGTGGAQTQYF.

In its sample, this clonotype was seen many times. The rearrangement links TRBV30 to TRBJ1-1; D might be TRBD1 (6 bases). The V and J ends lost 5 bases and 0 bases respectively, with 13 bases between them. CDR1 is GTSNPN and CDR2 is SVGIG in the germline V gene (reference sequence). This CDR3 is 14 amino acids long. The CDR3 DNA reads TGTGCCTGGTCCAAGGGACAATTGAACACTGAAGCTTTCTTT. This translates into CAWSKGQLNTEAFF.

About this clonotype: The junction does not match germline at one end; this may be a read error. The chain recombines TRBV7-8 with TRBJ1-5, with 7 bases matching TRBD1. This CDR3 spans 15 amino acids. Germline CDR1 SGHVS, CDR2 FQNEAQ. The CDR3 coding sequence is TGTGCCGGCAGCATGTACACAGGGGGCAATCAGCCCCAGCATTTT. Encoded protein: CAGSMYTGGNQPQHF.

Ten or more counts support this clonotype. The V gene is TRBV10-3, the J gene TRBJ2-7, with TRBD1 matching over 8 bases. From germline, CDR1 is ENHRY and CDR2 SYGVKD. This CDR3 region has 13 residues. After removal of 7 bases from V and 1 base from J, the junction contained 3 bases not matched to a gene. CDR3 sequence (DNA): TGTGCCATCACCGGACAGGGTTCCTACGAGCAGTACTTC. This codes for CAITGQGSYEQYF.